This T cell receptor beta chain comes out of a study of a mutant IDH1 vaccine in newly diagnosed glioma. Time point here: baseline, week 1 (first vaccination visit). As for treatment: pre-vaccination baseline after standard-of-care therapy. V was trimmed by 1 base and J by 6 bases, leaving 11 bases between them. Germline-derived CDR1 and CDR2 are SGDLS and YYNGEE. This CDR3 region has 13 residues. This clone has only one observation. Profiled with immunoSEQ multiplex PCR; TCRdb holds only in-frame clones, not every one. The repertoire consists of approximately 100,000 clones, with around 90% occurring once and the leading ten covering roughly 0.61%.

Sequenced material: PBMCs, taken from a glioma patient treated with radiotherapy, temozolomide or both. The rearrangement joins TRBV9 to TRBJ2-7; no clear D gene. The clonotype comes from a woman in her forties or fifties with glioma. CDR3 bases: TGTGCCAGCAGCGTAACCCCTGACGGCGAGCAGTACTTC. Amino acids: CASSVTPDGEQYF.